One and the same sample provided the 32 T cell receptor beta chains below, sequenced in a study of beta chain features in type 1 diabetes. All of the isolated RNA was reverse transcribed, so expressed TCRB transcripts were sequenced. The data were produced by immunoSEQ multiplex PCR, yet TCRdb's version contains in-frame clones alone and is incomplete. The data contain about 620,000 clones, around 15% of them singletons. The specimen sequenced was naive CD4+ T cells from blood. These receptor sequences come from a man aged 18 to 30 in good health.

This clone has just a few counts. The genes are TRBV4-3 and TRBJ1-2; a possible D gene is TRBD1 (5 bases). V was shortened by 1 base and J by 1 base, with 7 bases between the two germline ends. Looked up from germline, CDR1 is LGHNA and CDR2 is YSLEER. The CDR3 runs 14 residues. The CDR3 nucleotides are TGCGCCAGCAGCCAAGGGGGCCTTAACTATGGCTACACCTTC. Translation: CASSQGGLNYGYTF.

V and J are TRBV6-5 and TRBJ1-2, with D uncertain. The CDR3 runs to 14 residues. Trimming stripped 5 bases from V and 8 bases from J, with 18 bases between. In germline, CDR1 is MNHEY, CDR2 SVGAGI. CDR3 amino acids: CASSLTGPTVGYTF. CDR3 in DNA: TGTGCCAGCAGTCTTACCGGGCCTACTGTGGGCTACACCTTC.

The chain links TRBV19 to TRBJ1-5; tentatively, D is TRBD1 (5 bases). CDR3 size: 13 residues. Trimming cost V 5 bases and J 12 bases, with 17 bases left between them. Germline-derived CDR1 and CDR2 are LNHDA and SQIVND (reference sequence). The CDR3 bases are TGTGCCAGTAGTTTCTTGGGACCGGGTCTCCAGCATTTT. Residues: CASSFLGPGLQHF.

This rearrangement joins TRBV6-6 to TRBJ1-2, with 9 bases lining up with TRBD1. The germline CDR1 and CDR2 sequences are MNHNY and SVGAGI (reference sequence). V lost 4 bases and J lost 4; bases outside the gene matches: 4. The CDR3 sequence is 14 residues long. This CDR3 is CASSSGQGGYGYTF. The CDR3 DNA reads TGTGCCAGCAGTTCGGGACAGGGAGGCTATGGCTACACCTTC.

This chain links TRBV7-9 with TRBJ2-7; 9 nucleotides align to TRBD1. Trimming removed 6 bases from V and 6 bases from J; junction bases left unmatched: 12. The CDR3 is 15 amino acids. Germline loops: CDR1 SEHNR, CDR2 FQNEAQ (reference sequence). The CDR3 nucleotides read TGTGCCAGCAGGCAGACAGGGGGTGCAGAGTCCGAGCAGTACTTC. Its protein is CASRQTGGAESEQYF.

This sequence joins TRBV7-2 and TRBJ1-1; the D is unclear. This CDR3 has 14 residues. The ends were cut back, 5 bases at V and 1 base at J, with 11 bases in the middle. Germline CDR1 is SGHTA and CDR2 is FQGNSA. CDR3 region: CASSHGMENTEAFF. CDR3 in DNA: TGTGCCAGCAGCCACGGCATGGAGAACACTGAAGCTTTCTTT.

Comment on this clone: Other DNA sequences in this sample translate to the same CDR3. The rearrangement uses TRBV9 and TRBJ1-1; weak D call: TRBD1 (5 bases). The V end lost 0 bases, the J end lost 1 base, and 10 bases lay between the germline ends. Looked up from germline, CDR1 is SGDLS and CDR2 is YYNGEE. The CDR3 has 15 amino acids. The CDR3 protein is CASSVAPGGNTEAFF. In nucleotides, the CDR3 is TGTGCCAGCAGCGTAGCTCCGGGGGGGAACACTGAAGCTTTCTTT.

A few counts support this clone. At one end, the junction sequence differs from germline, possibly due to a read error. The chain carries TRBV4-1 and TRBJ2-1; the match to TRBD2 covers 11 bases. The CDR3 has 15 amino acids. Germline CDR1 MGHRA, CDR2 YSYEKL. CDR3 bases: TGCGCCAGCAGCCAGTTTAGCCTAGCGGGAGGTGAGGAGTTCTTC. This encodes CASSQFSLAGGEEFF.

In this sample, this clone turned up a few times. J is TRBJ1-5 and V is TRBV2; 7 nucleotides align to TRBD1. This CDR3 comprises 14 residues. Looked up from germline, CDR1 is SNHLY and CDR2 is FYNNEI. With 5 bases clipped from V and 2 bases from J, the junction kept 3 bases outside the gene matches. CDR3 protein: CASSLTGGNQPQHF. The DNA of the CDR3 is TGTGCCAGCAGTCTCACAGGGGGCAATCAGCCCCAGCATTTT.

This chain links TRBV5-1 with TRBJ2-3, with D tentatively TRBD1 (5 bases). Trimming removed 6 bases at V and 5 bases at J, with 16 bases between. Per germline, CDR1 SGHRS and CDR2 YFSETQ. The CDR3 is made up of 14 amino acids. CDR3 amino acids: CASKLGQVLDTQYF. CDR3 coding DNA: TGCGCCAGCAAGTTGGGGCAGGTCCTAGATACGCAGTATTTT.

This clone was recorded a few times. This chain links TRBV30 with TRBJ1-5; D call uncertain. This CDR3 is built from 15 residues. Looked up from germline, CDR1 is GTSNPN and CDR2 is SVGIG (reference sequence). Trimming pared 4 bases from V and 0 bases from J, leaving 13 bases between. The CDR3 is CAWNVVLGSNQPQHF. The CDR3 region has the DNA TGTGCCTGGAATGTTGTTTTGGGTAGCAATCAGCCCCAGCATTTT.

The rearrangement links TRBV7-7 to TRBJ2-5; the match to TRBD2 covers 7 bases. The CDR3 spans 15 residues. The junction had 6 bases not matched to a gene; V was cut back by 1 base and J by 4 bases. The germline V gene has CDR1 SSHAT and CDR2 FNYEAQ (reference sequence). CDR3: CASSLVTGGGETQYF. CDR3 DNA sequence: TGTGCCAGCAGCTTAGTTACGGGAGGTGGAGAGACCCAGTACTTC. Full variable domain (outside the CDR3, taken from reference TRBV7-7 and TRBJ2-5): GAGVSQSPRYKVTKRGQDVTLRCDPISSHATLYWYQQALGQGPEFLTYFNYEAQPDKSGLPSDRFSAERPEGSISTLTIQRTEQRDSAMYRCASSLVTGGGETQYFGPGTRLLVL.

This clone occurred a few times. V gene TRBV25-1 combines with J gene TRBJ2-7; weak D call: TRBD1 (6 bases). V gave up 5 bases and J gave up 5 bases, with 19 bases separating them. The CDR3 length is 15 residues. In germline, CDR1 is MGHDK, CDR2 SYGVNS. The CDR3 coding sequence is TGTGCCAGCAGTCCGACAGGTCGAGGTATCCACGAGCAGTACTTC. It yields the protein CASSPTGRGIHEQYF.

CDR3 sequence: CASSSGLETQYF. DNA for the CDR3: TGTGCCAGCAGTTCCGGATTGGAGACCCAGTACTTC. V and J are TRBV28 and TRBJ2-5; no clear D. From germline, CDR1 is MDHEN and CDR2 SYDVKM. The germline V and J ends were trimmed by 4 bases and 5 bases, with 8 bases remaining between them. This CDR3 spans 12 amino acids. Complete variable domain (other parts from reference TRBV28 and TRBJ2-5): DVKVTQSSRYLVKRTGEKVFLECVQDMDHENMFWYRQDPGLGLRLIYFSYDVKMKEKGDIPEGYSVSREKKERFSLILESASTNQTSMYLCASSSGLETQYFGPGTRLLVL.

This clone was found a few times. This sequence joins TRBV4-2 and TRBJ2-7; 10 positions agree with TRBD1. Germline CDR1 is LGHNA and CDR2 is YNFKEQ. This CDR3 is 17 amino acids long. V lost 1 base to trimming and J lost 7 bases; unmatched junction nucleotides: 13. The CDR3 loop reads CASSQAALGQGPKEQYF. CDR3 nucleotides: TGTGCCAGCAGCCAAGCCGCTCTGGGACAGGGGCCAAAGGAGCAGTACTTC.

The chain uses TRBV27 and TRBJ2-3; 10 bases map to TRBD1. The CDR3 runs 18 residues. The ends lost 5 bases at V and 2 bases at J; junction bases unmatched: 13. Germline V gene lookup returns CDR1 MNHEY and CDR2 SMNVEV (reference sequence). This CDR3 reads CASSAAGTGAQYTDTQYF. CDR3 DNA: TGTGCCAGCAGTGCGGCCGGGACAGGGGCCCAATACACAGATACGCAGTATTTT.

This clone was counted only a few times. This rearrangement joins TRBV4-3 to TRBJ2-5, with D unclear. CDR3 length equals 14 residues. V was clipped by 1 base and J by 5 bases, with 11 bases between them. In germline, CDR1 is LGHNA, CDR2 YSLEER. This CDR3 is CASSQVKSPETQYF. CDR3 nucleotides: TGCGCCAGCAGCCAAGTGAAGAGTCCGGAGACCCAGTACTTC.

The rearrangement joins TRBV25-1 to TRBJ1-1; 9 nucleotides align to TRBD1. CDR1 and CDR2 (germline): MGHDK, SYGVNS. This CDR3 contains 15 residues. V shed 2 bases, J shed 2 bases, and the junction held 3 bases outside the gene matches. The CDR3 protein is CASSERGQGNTEAFF. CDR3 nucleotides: TGTGCCAGCAGTGAACGGGGACAGGGTAACACTGAAGCTTTCTTT.

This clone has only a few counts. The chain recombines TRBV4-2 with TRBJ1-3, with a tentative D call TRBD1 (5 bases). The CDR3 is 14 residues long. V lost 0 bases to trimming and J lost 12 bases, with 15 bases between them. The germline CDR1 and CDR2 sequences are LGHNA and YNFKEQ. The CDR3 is CASSQDSAARGIYF. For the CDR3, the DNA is TGTGCCAGCAGCCAAGATTCCGCAGCGAGGGGCATATATTTT.

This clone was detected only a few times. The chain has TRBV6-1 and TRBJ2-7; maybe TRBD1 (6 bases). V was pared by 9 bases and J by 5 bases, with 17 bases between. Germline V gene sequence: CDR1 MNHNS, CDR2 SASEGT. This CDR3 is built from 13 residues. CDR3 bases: TGTGCCAGTTGGACAGTAGCTTTCCACGAGCAGTACTTC. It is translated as CASWTVAFHEQYF.

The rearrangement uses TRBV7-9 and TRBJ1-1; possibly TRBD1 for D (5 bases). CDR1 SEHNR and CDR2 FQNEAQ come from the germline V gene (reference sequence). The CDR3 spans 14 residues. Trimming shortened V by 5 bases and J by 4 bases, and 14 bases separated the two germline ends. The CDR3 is CASSTRESGTEAFF. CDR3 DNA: TGTGCCAGCAGCACCAGGGAGTCGGGCACTGAAGCTTTCTTT.

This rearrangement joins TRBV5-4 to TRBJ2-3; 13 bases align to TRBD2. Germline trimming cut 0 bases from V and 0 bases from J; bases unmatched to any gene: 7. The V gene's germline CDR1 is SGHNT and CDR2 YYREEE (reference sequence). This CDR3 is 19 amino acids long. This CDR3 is CASSLAGLAGRASTDTQYF. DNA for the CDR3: TGTGCCAGCAGCTTGGCGGGACTAGCGGGACGGGCCAGCACAGATACGCAGTATTTT.

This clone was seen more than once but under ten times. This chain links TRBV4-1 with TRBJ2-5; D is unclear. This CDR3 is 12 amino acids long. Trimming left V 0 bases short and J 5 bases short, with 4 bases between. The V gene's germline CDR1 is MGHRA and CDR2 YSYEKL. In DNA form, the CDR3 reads TGCGCCAGCAGCCAAGATAGGGAGACCCAGTACTTC. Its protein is CASSQDRETQYF.

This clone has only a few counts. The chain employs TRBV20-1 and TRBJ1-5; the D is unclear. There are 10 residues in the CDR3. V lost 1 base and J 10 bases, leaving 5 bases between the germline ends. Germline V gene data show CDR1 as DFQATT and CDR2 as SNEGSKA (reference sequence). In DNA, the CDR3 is TGCAGTGCTAGAGCCGGACCCCAGCATTTT. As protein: CSARAGPQHF.

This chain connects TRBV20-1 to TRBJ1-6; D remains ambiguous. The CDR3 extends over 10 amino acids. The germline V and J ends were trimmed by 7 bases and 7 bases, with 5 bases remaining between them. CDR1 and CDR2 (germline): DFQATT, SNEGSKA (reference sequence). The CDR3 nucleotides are TGCAGTGTCGGAAATTCACCCCTCCACTTT. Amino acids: CSVGNSPLHF.

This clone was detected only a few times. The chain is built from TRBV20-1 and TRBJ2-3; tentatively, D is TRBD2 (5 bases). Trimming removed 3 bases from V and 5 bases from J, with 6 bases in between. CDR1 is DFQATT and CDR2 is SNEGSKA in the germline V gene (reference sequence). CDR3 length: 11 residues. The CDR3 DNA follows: TGCAGTGCTAGCCGGGGAGATACGCAGTATTTT. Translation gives CSASRGDTQYF.

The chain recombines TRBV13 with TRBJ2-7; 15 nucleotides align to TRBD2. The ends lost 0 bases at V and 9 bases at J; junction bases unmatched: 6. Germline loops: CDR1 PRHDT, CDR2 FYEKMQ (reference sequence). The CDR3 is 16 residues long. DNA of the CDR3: TGTGCCAGCAGCTTAGGGGGGACTAGCGGGAGGTACTGGCAGTACTTC. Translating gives CASSLGGTSGRYWQYF.

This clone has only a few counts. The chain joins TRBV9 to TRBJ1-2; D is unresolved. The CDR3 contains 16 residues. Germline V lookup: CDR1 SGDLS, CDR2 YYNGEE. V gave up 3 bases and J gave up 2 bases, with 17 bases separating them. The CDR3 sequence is CASSARNSADNYGYTF. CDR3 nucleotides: TGTGCCAGCAGCGCCCGGAACAGTGCCGACAACTATGGCTACACCTTC.

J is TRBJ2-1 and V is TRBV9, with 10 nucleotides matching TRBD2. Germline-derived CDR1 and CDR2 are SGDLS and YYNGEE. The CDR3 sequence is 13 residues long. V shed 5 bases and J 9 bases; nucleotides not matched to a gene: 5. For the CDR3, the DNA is TGTGCCAGCAGTAGGACTAGCGGTTTTGAGCAGTTCTTC. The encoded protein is CASSRTSGFEQFF. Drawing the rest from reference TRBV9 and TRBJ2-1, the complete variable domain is DSGVTQTPKHLITATGQRVTLRCSPRSGDLSVYWYQQSLDQGLQFLIQYYNGEERAKGNILERFSAQQFPDLHSELNLSSLELGDSALYFCASSRTSGFEQFFGPGTRLTVL.

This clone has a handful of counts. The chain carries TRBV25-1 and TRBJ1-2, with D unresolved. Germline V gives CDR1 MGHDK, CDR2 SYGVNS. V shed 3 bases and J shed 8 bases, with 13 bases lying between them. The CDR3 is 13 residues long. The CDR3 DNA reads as TGTGCCAGCAGTGAGGGCCAAGGACGGGGCTACACCTTC. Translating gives CASSEGQGRGYTF.

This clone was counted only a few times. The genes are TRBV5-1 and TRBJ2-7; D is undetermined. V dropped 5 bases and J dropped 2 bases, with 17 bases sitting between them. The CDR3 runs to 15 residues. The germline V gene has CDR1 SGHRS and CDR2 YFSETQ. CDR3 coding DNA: TGCGCCAGCAGACCTTTCTCGGGCGGTACCTACGAGCAGTACTTC. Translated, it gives CASRPFSGGTYEQYF.

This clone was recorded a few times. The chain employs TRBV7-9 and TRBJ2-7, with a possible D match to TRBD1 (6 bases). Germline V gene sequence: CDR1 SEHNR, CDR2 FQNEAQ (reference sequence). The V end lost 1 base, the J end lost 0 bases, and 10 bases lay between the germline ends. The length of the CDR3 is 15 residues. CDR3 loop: CASSLVGHYSYEQYF. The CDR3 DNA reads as TGTGCCAGCAGCTTAGTGGGACACTACTCCTACGAGCAGTACTTC.